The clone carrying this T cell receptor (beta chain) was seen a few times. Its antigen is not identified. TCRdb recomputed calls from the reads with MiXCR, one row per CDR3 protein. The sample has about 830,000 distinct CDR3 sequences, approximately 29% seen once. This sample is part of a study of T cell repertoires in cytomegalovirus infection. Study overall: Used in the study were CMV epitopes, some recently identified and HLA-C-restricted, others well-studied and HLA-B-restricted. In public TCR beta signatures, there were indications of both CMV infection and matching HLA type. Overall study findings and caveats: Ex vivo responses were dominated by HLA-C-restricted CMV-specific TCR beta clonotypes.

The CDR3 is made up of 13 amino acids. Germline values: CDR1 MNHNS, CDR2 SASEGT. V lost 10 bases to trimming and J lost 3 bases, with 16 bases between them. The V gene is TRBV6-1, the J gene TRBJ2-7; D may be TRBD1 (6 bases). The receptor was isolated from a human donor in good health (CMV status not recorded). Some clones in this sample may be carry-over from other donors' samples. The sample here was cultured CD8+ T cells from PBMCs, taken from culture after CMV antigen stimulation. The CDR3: CATLDRLFYEQYF. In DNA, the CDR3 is TGTGCCACGCTTGACAGGTTGTTCTACGAGCAGTACTTC.